A selection of T cell receptor beta chains follows, all from one sample in a study of blood T cell repertoires in COVID-19. Libraries were prepared by immunoSEQ multiplex PCR; TCRdb keeps only in-frame clonotypes and omits some of them. The sample has about 140,000 clones, around 79% seen once; the top ten hold less than 4.5%. Specimen: peripheral blood. Every receptor here comes from a man in his 60s with acute or convalescent COVID-19. Both conserved end residues are part of each CDR3. A D gene is named only where the DNA matches it firmly. The size entry is marked missing in some rows and otherwise reads once, few, many or a size class.

.,TRBV7-9,.,16,TRBJ2-4,TGTGCCAGCAGCTTATTCTTGGGCATAGCCAAAAACATTCAGTACTTC,CASSLFLGIAKNIQYF
.,TRBV9,.,15,TRBJ1-4,TGTGCCAGCAGCGTAGGCGACAGTTATAATGAAAAACTGTTTTTT,CASSVGDSYNEKLFF
TRBD1,TRBV9,.,15,TRBJ2-1,TGTGCCAGCAGCGTATGGACAGGGCTCTACAATGAGCAGTTCTTC,CASSVWTGLYNEQFF
TRBD1,TRBV7-3,once,16,TRBJ2-2,TGTGCCAGCAGCGCCTCGGGACAGGGGGCCGGCGGGGAGCTGTTTTTT,CASSASGQGAGGELFF
.,TRBV27,.,15,TRBJ1-3,TGTGCCAGCAGTTTCCCGAGCGGGTCTGGAAACACCATATATTTT,CASSFPSGSGNTIYF
TRBD1,TRBV5-1,few,14,TRBJ1-6,TGCGCCAGCAGCTTAAAGGCAGGGGGGTCACCCCTCCACTTT,CASSLKAGGSPLHF
.,TRBV27,few,13,TRBJ2-7,TGTGCCAGCAGACCTTCCGGGACCTACGAGCAGTACTTC,CASRPSGTYEQYF
TRBD2,TRBV19,once,13,TRBJ2-7,TGTGCCACCGTAGCGGGAGCCCCCTACGAGCAGTACTTC,CATVAGAPYEQYF
.,TRBV2,.,14,TRBJ1-6,TGTGCCAGCAGTGAATGGCAGGATAATTCACCCCTCCACTTT,CASSEWQDNSPLHF
.,TRBV6-5,.,13,TRBJ1-5,TGTGCCAGCAGCCAAACAGGGAGTCAGCCCCAGCATTTT,CASSQTGSQPQHF
.,TRBV7-6,.,16,TRBJ2-7,TGTGCCAGCAGCTTAGGGGGAGTCGCGGGAAACTACGAGCAGTACTTC,CASSLGGVAGNYEQYF
.,TRBV12-3/TRBV12-4,.,12,TRBJ1-5,TGTGCCAGCAGTTCGGACAGTCAGGCCCAGCATTTT,CASSSDSQAQHF
.,TRBV14,few,14,TRBJ2-2,TGTGCCAGCAGCGTAGTAAGGGGCACCGGGGAGCTGTTTTTT,CASSVVRGTGELFF
.,TRBV2,.,15,TRBJ1-2,TGTGCCAGCAGCTCCTACAGCTCCACTAACTATGGCTACACCTTC,CASSSYSSTNYGYTF
.,TRBV7-9,.,12,TRBJ1-1,TGTGCCAGCAGCGAAACAGAACGGGAAGCTTTCTTT,CASSETEREAFF
.,TRBV6-5,.,13,TRBJ2-7,TGTGCCAGCAGTTACCCAGGGACCTACGAGCAGTACTTC,CASSYPGTYEQYF
TRBD2,TRBV3-1/TRBV3-2,.,15,TRBJ2-2,TGTGCCAGCAGCTGGACTAGCGGGAGCACCGGGGAGCTGTTTTTT,CASSWTSGSTGELFF
.,TRBV5-5,.,12,TRBJ1-6,TGTGCCAGCGATCTAGGAAATTCACCCCTCCACTTT,CASDLGNSPLHF
TRBD2,TRBV2,.,14,TRBJ2-1,TGTGCCACCCGACTAGCGGGAGGTTACAATGAGCAGTTCTTC,CATRLAGGYNEQFF
.,TRBV6-6,.,14,TRBJ1-2,TGTGCCAGCAGTTACGGGCAGGGGAGCTATGGCTACACCTTC,CASSYGQGSYGYTF
.,TRBV28,.,15,TRBJ2-1,TGTGCCAGCAGTTTAGGGGGGGCAGGGTACAATGAGCAGTTCTTC,CASSLGGAGYNEQFF
.,TRBV4-2,.,15,TRBJ1-1,TGTGCCAGCAGCCCCCGAGATTCCGGGGAAACTGAAGCTTTCTTT,CASSPRDSGETEAFF